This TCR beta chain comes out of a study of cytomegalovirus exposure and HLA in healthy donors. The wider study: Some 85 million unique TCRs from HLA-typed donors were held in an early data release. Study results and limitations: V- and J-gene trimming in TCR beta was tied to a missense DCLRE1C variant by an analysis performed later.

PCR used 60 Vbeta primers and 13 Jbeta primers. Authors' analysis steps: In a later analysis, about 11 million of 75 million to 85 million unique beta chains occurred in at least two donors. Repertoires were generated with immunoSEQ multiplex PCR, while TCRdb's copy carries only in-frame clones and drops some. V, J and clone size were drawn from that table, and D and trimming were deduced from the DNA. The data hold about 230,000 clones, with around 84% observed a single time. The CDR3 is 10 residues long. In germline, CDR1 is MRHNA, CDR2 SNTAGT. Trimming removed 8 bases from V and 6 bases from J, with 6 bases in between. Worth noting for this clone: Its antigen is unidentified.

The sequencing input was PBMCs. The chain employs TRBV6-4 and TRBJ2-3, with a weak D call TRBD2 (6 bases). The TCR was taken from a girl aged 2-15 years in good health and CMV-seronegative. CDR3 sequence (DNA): TGTGCCAGCCTAGCGGATACGCAGTATTTT. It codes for CASLADTQYF.